These T cell receptor beta chains were read from a single sample in a study of blood T cell repertoires in COVID-19. This table comes from immunoSEQ multiplex PCR, and its TCRdb copy is limited to in-frame clones, with some not included. Of about 130,000 clones in the sample, roughly 84% were seen once. Sequencing used peripheral blood. These receptors were collected from a man aged 60-69 years with acute or convalescent COVID-19. Both conserved end residues are part of each CDR3. A D gene is named only where the DNA matches it firmly. Expanded clones get a size class; other rows say once, few or many, or leave the size out.

once,TRBV7-9,TRBJ1-1,.,TGTGCCAGCAGCTTGTTAGGGGGACTGAACACTGAAGCTTTCTTT,CASSLLGGLNTEAFF
.,TRBV7-8,TRBJ1-1,.,TGTGCCAGCAGCTTAGATAGGGGGGGGACTGAAGCTTTCTTT,CASSLDRGGTEAFF
.,TRBV6-5,TRBJ1-2,TRBD1,TGTGCCAGCGCCCGGGACAGGGGGCACTATGGCTACACCTTC,CASARDRGHYGYTF
.,TRBV5-6,TRBJ2-7,TRBD1,TGTGCCAGCAGCTTCGGGACAGACGAGCAGTACTTC,CASSFGTDEQYF
.,TRBV5-4,TRBJ2-5,TRBD2,TGTGCCAGCAGCTTAACCGGGAGGGAGACCCAGTACTTC,CASSLTGRETQYF
.,TRBV5-1,TRBJ2-3,.,TGCGCCAGCAGCTTGGCGGACAGTGGGACAGATACGCAGTATTTT,CASSLADSGTDTQYF
.,TRBV3-1/TRBV3-2,TRBJ2-7,TRBD1,TGTGCCAGCAGCCAAGGGACAGGGTTCGGCGAGCAGTACTTC,CASSQGTGFGEQYF
.,TRBV6-5,TRBJ2-1,TRBD2,TGTGCCAGCAGCAGCGAGAAGGCTAGCGGGGAGGAGCAGTTCTTC,CASSSEKASGEEQFF
.,TRBV19,TRBJ2-7,TRBD1,TGTGCCAGTAGTTCGAACAGGGGCCACGAGCAGTACTTC,CASSSNRGHEQYF
.,TRBV25-1,TRBJ1-1,.,TGTGCCAGCAGTGGGGGAGGGTCGGTTGAAGCTTTCTTT,CASSGGGSVEAFF
once,TRBV5-6,TRBJ2-3,.,TGTGCCAGCAGCTCACAACAGGAGTCAGATACGCAGTATTTT,CASSSQQESDTQYF
once,TRBV6-5,TRBJ1-2,.,TGTGCCAGCAGTTACGTGGGGGGCTATGGCTACACCTTC,CASSYVGGYGYTF
.,TRBV5-1,TRBJ2-2,TRBD2,TGCGCCAGCAGCTCGGGAGGGCTGAACACCGGGGAGCTGTTTTTT,CASSSGGLNTGELFF
.,TRBV7-3,TRBJ2-3,TRBD2,TGTGCCAGCAGCTTAGAGGGACTAGCGGGACCCACAGATACGCAGTATTTT,CASSLEGLAGPTDTQYF
.,TRBV21-1,TRBJ1-6,.,TGTGCCAGCAGCACCCGGACAGGGGGCTATAATTCACCCCTCCACTTT,CASSTRTGGYNSPLHF
.,TRBV6-5,TRBJ1-4,TRBD1,TGTGCCAGCAGTTCCGTACAGGGGGCGAGGGAAAAACTGTTTTTT,CASSSVQGAREKLFF
.,TRBV27,TRBJ2-1,TRBD2,TGTGCCAGCTCGCGGGAGGCCCAATCTTACAATGAGCAGTTCTTC,CASSREAQSYNEQFF
.,TRBV19,TRBJ2-2,.,TGTGCCAGTAGCAAACTAGGGAACACCGGGGAGCTGTTTTTT,CASSKLGNTGELFF
.,TRBV3-1/TRBV3-2,TRBJ2-3,TRBD1,TGTGCCAGCAGCAACGGACAGGGTGGCACAGATACGCAGTATTTT,CASSNGQGGTDTQYF
.,TRBV3-1/TRBV3-2,TRBJ2-1,TRBD2,TGTGCCAGCCGCCGGGCGGGGGGAAATGAGCAGTTCTTC,CASRRAGGNEQFF
.,TRBV24-1,TRBJ2-3,TRBD1,TGTGCCACCAGACAGGGGAGCACAGATACGCAGTATTTT,CATRQGSTDTQYF
.,TRBV5-4,TRBJ2-6,TRBD1,TGTGCCAGCAGCTTGGGGCAGGGGGCTGGGGCCAACGTCCTGACTTTC,CASSLGQGAGANVLTF
.,TRBV6-5,TRBJ2-7,TRBD1,TGTGCCAGCAGTTACCGCCGTAGTACAGGGGGCTACGAGCAGTACTTC,CASSYRRSTGGYEQYF
.,TRBV12-5,TRBJ2-2,.,TGTGCTAGTGGTTTGGTAACGGGGAACACCGGGGAGCTGTTTTTT,CASGLVTGNTGELFF
.,TRBV5-1,TRBJ2-7,.,TGCGCCAGCAGCTTGACGGCAGCGAGAACCTACGAGCAGTACTTC,CASSLTAARTYEQYF
once,TRBV19,TRBJ1-2,.,TGTGCCGACCTGCGGGCAGGCTACACCTTC,CADLRAGYTF
.,TRBV2,TRBJ1-1,.,TGTGCCAGGAGGGAGGGGACCAACACTAACACTGAAGCTTTCTTT,CARREGTNTNTEAFF
.,TRBV19,TRBJ1-6,TRBD1,TGTGCCAGTAGTACCACACAGGGGGATGAGGCACCCCTCCACTTT,CASSTTQGDEAPLHF
few,TRBV6-5,TRBJ1-6,.,TGTGCCAGCAGTCAGGCCGATCAGGGGTTATCACCCCTCCACTTT,CASSQADQGLSPLHF
once,TRBV5-1,TRBJ1-3,.,TGCGCCAGCAGCTTTGGACAGAGTGGAAACACCATATATTTT,CASSFGQSGNTIYF
.,TRBV6-5,TRBJ1-5,.,TGTGCCAGCCGACAGGCCCATCAGCCCCAGCATTTT,CASRQAHQPQHF
.,TRBV6-5,TRBJ1-2,.,TGTGCCAGCAGGCCGACCACAGTAGTCGGTGGATACACCTTC,CASRPTTVVGGYTF
.,TRBV9,TRBJ1-4,.,TGTGCCAGCAGCCCGTGGGGGCAAACTAATGAAAAACTGTTTTTT,CASSPWGQTNEKLFF
.,TRBV27,TRBJ1-6,TRBD1,TGTGCCAGCAAGCGACAGGGCGAAAATTCACCCCTCCACTTT,CASKRQGENSPLHF
few,TRBV27,TRBJ2-7,TRBD2,TGTGCCAGCAGTTTTGGACTAGCGGGCGAGCAGTACTTC,CASSFGLAGEQYF
.,TRBV18,TRBJ2-7,TRBD1,TGTGCCAGCTCACCATACAGGGACAGCTACGAGCAGTACTTC,CASSPYRDSYEQYF
.,TRBV6-5,TRBJ2-5,TRBD2,TGTGCCAGCAGTCTCGGACTAGCGGGTAGGGAGACCCAGTACTTC,CASSLGLAGRETQYF
.,TRBV10-2,TRBJ2-2,.,TGCGCCAGCAGTGAGTCGTACGGACAGAGGAACACCGGGGAGCTGTTTTTT,CASSESYGQRNTGELFF
once,TRBV21-1,TRBJ1-6,.,TGTGCCAGCAGCAAGACCGGGCAGGGGGGATATAATTCACCCCTCCACTTT,CASSKTGQGGYNSPLHF
.,TRBV29-1,TRBJ1-1,TRBD1,TGCAGCGTTGGCAGGGGGCAAAACACTGAAGCTTTCTTT,CSVGRGQNTEAFF
.,TRBV5-4,TRBJ1-1,TRBD1,TGTGCCAGCAGCAATGGGGGACAGGGGGTTGAAGCTTTCTTT,CASSNGGQGVEAFF
.,TRBV9,TRBJ2-3,.,TGTGCCAGCAGAAGGGGTTCAGATACGCAGTATTTT,CASRRGSDTQYF